Here is one T cell receptor beta chain with its context. Only in-frame clones appear in the TCRdb table, and some are missing; sequencing was by immunoSEQ multiplex PCR. The sample includes some 2,400,000 clones, approximately 96% of them seen just once. This CDR3 is built from 13 residues. Germline CDR1 GTSNPN, CDR2 SVGIG (reference sequence). The V end lost 2 bases, the J end lost 3 bases, and 10 bases lay between the germline ends. This sample is part of a study of shared clonotypes between healthy human individuals. The receptor was isolated from a man between 18 and 29 years old in good health. V is TRBV30 and J is TRBJ1-1; D perhaps matches TRBD1 (6 bases). The sample consisted of naive CD4+ T cells sorted from blood. Subset specified: CD45RA+ positively selected. As DNA, the CDR3 is TGTGCCTGGAGTACAGGGCCTTACACTGAAGCTTTCTTT. Translating gives CAWSTGPYTEAFF.